A single sample gave rise to the 26 T cell receptor beta chains below, sequenced in a study of blood T cell repertoires in COVID-19. Only in-frame clones appear in the TCRdb table, and some are missing; sequencing was by immunoSEQ multiplex PCR. The sample holds roughly 500,000 clones, roughly 88% seen once. Sequenced: PBMCs or T cells enriched from blood (not recorded which). The source of these receptors is a woman in her thirties or forties who had recovered from COVID-19.

This sequence joins TRBV27 and TRBJ2-7; TRBD2 agrees at 10 bases. The CDR3 contains 15 residues. The germline gives CDR1 MNHEY, CDR2 SMNVEV (reference sequence). Trimming at V came to 3 bases and at J to 0 bases, leaving 2 bases not matched to a gene. The CDR3 DNA reads TGTGCCAGCAGTTTGACTAGCGGGTTCTCCTACGAGCAGTACTTC. Translating gives CASSLTSGFSYEQYF.

The chain links TRBV5-1 to TRBJ2-7, with D possibly matching TRBD2 (5 bases). Trimming took off 4 bases at V and 3 bases at J, with 20 bases between the two ends. Germline CDR1 is SGHRS and CDR2 is YFSETQ. This CDR3 region has 16 residues. The CDR3 region is CASSPWNSGSGYEQYF. The CDR3 coding sequence is TGCGCCAGCAGCCCCTGGAATTCGGGGTCGGGCTACGAGCAGTACTTC.

The V call is TRBV28, the J call TRBJ1-1; 7 nucleotides align to TRBD1. Germline loops: CDR1 MDHEN, CDR2 SYDVKM. The J segment lost 0 bases and the V segment lost 4 bases, leaving 5 bases of the junction unmatched. This CDR3 is 15 amino acids long. CDR3 amino acids: CASSSTGQMNTEAFF. The CDR3, as DNA: TGTGCCAGCAGTTCCACGGGACAGATGAACACTGAAGCTTTCTTT. Filled out from reference TRBV28 and TRBJ1-1, the complete variable domain reads DVKVTQSSRYLVKRTGEKVFLECVQDMDHENMFWYRQDPGLGLRLIYFSYDVKMKEKGDIPEGYSVSREKKERFSLILESASTNQTSMYLCASSSTGQMNTEAFFGQGTRLTVV.

The chain employs TRBV6-5 and TRBJ1-1; TRBD1 is a possible D gene (5 bases). The germline gives CDR1 MNHEY, CDR2 SVGAGI. The CDR3 is made up of 14 amino acids. V was clipped by 5 bases and J by 4 bases, with 14 bases between them. The CDR3 region has the DNA TGTGCCAGCAGTAACCTAGGGGCGCCCACTGAAGCTTTCTTT. The encoded protein is CASSNLGAPTEAFF.

This CDR3 is CASSLSSGSGLSDTQYF. The CDR3, as DNA: TGTGCCAGCAGTTTATCTAGCGGGAGTGGATTGTCAGATACGCAGTATTTT. The chain combines TRBV28 with TRBJ2-3; 10 bases line up with TRBD2. V lost 1 base, J lost 4 bases, and 8 bases stayed unmatched. The CDR3 contains 17 residues. Germline V gene lookup returns CDR1 MDHEN and CDR2 SYDVKM.

This rearrangement joins TRBV11-3 to TRBJ2-7; D unresolved. CDR3 size: 13 residues. V lost 0 bases and J lost 7, with 10 bases in between. Germline-derived CDR1 and CDR2 are SGHNT and YENEEA. CDR3 region: CASSLDMTREQYF. Here the CDR3 DNA reads TGTGCCAGCAGCTTAGATATGACACGGGAGCAGTACTTC. The full variable domain, rest sourced from reference TRBV11-3 and TRBJ2-7, is EAGVVQSPRYKIIEKKQPVAFWCNPISGHNTLYWYLQNLGQGPELLIRYENEEAVDDSQLPKDRFSAERLKGVDSTLKIQPAELGDSAVYLCASSLDMTREQYFGPGTRLTVT.

This sequence joins TRBV3-1 (or the pseudogene TRBV3-2) and TRBJ1-2, with no clear D. The CDR3 has 11 amino acids. Trimming took 4 bases from V and 4 from J, leaving 4 bases between them. Germline lookup yields CDR1 LGHDT and CDR2 YNNKEL (reference sequence). The CDR3: CASSPSYGYTF. The CDR3 nucleotides read TGTGCCAGCAGCCCCAGCTATGGCTACACCTTC.

This chain connects TRBV10-2 to TRBJ2-1; D may be TRBD2 (5 bases). The CDR3 totals 15 residues. The V gene's germline CDR1 is WSHSY and CDR2 SAAADI. Deletions cut 5 bases from V and 1 base from J, with 12 bases between. CDR3 sequence (DNA): TGCGCCAGCAGTTCCCTGGACTTTTCCTACAATGAGCAGTTCTTC. This codes for CASSSLDFSYNEQFF.

The chain uses TRBV19 and TRBJ2-3; maybe TRBD1 (5 bases). The CDR3 is 15 amino acids. The V end lost 8 bases, the J end lost 4 bases, and 19 bases lay between the germline ends. Looked up from germline, CDR1 is LNHDA and CDR2 is SQIVND (reference sequence). This CDR3 is CASGAQMAEPDTQYF. CDR3 DNA: TGTGCCAGTGGGGCACAAATGGCCGAACCAGATACGCAGTATTTT.

The V call is TRBV10-3, the J call TRBJ1-1; D is ambiguous. The V end lost 0 bases, the J end lost 2 bases, and 13 bases lay between the germline ends. The germline V gene encodes CDR1 ENHRY and CDR2 SYGVKD. The CDR3 has 16 residues. CDR3 in amino acids: CAISESAGFENTEAFF. CDR3 sequence (DNA): TGTGCCATCAGTGAGTCGGCAGGCTTTGAAAACACTGAAGCTTTCTTT.

V gene TRBV7-9 combines with J gene TRBJ2-1, with D perhaps TRBD1 (5 bases). V dropped 8 bases and J dropped 10 bases, with 18 bases sitting between them. Germline V gene sequence: CDR1 SEHNR, CDR2 FQNEAQ (reference sequence). This CDR3 spans 13 amino acids. CDR3 protein: CASLIGRGSEQFF. CDR3 in DNA: TGTGCCAGCCTAATTGGAAGGGGAAGCGAGCAGTTCTTC.

This sequence joins TRBV6-2 or TRBV6-3 and TRBJ2-5; TRBD2 aligns across 16 bases. The CDR3 is made up of 17 amino acids. Germline CDR1 is MNHEY and CDR2 is SVGEGT. V lost 5 bases to trimming and J lost 7 bases; unmatched junction nucleotides: 10. The CDR3 nucleotides read TGTGCCAGCAGTCCAACGGGACTAGCGGGAGGGCCGGGGACCCAGTACTTC. Amino acids: CASSPTGLAGGPGTQYF.

This chain uses TRBV5-4 with TRBJ2-1; 10 bases match TRBD2. This CDR3 is 15 amino acids long. CDR1 SGHNT and CDR2 YYREEE come from the germline V gene (reference sequence). J was trimmed by 9 bases and V by 4 bases; bases with no gene match: 10. The chain's CDR3 is CASSKGLAYRGEQFF. The CDR3 bases are TGTGCCAGCAGCAAGGGACTAGCGTACCGTGGTGAGCAGTTCTTC.

To note about this clone: Other DNA sequences of this sample code for an identical CDR3. The chain uses TRBV5-4 and TRBJ2-3; 10 bases match TRBD1. The V segment lost 6 bases and the J segment 3 bases; nucleotides outside the gene matches: 4. CDR1 is SGHNT and CDR2 is YYREEE in the germline V gene (reference sequence). This CDR3 has 14 amino acids. In DNA form, the CDR3 reads TGTGCCAGCACCCGGGACAGGGGTACAGATACGCAGTATTTT. It encodes CASTRDRGTDTQYF.

The J gene is TRBJ2-7, the V gene TRBV24-1; tentatively, D is TRBD1 (6 bases). V was cut by 12 bases and J by 2 bases, with 22 bases left in between. Germline V gene sequence: CDR1 KGHDR, CDR2 SFDVKD. There are 15 residues in the CDR3. CDR3 protein: CASTVQGPQTYEQYF. CDR3 nucleotide sequence: TGTGCCTCCACAGTACAGGGTCCGCAAACCTACGAGCAGTACTTC.

The chain joins TRBV3-1 (or the pseudogene TRBV3-2) to TRBJ2-1, with TRBD1 matching over 8 bases. CDR3 length: 15 residues. The germline CDR1 and CDR2 sequences are LGHDT and YNNKEL (reference sequence). V dropped 0 bases and J dropped 5; count of bases not matched to a gene: 3. The CDR3 sequence: CASSQDGGQDNEQFF. The CDR3 DNA sequence: TGTGCCAGCAGCCAAGATGGGGGACAGGACAATGAGCAGTTCTTC.

The CDR3 region is CASSIAPRTPAAFF. For the CDR3, the DNA is TGTGCCAGTAGTATAGCCCCTAGGACTCCGGCGGCTTTCTTT. This chain connects TRBV19 to TRBJ1-1, with D uncertain. Germline V gives CDR1 LNHDA, CDR2 SQIVND (reference sequence). The germline V and J ends were trimmed by 1 base and 11 bases, with 17 bases remaining between them. The CDR3 is 14 residues long.

The chain links TRBV2 to TRBJ1-5; 7 positions agree with TRBD1. V was pared by 6 bases and J by 3 bases, with 5 bases of the junction left unmatched. CDR1 SNHLY and CDR2 FYNNEI come from the germline V gene. The CDR3 loop spans 14 amino acids. CDR3: CASRLDRHNQPQHF. The CDR3 DNA reads TGTGCCAGCAGACTGGACAGGCACAATCAGCCCCAGCATTTT.

The V call is TRBV6-1, the J call TRBJ2-7, with D maybe TRBD2 (6 bases). Germline assignment: CDR1 MNHNS and CDR2 SASEGT. Trimming left V 5 bases short and J 0 bases short, with 20 bases between. The CDR3 covers 17 residues. The CDR3 DNA follows: TGTGCCAGCAGTAAAGGGACTGGCGGATGGAGCTCCTACGAGCAGTACTTC. Amino acid sequence: CASSKGTGGWSSYEQYF.

This clone occurred once. The chain employs TRBV24-1 and TRBJ1-5; the D gene is possibly TRBD1 (5 bases). The V and J ends lost 8 bases and 4 bases respectively, with 11 bases between them. The CDR3 consists of 13 residues. Germline CDR1 reads KGHDR; CDR2 reads SFDVKD. In nucleotides, the CDR3 is TGTGCCACCAAGGGCAGGGAAAATCAGCCCCAGCATTTT. It translates to CATKGRENQPQHF.

This chain links TRBV9 with TRBJ2-3, with unresolved D. CDR3 length: 14 residues. V was pared by 3 bases and J by 3 bases, with 11 bases between. CDR1 is SGDLS and CDR2 is YYNGEE in the germline V gene. The CDR3 DNA reads as TGTGCCAGCAGCGCCCGGGTGTCAACAGATACGCAGTATTTT. It specifies CASSARVSTDTQYF.

This chain joins TRBV30 and TRBJ2-3; possible D gene TRBD2, 7 bases. The V end was cut by 0 bases, the J end by 2 bases, with 12 bases between. This CDR3 comprises 15 residues. Per the germline V gene, CDR1 is GTSNPN and CDR2 is SVGIG (reference sequence). The CDR3: CAWSVGGGDTDTQYF. CDR3 nucleotide sequence: TGTGCCTGGAGTGTGGGAGGGGGGGACACAGATACGCAGTATTTT.

The chain is built from TRBV29-1 and TRBJ2-7; D might be TRBD1 (5 bases). CDR1 is SQVTM and CDR2 is ANQGSEA in the germline V gene. Deletions cut 3 bases from V and 3 bases from J, with 30 bases between. There are 19 residues in the CDR3. CDR3 residues: CSVETVTRFYEARFYEQYF. The CDR3 bases are TGCAGCGTTGAGACAGTCACCAGATTCTACGAGGCCAGATTCTACGAGCAGTACTTC.

The chain uses TRBV7-9 and TRBJ1-4; the D gene is possibly TRBD1 (5 bases). The CDR3 length is 17 residues. Germline V CDR1 and CDR2: SEHNR, FQNEAQ (reference sequence). Deletions cut 5 bases from V and 0 bases from J, with 16 bases between. The CDR3 DNA sequence: TGTGCCAGCAGCGCCACCGGGGGGACCACAACTAATGAAAAACTGTTTTTT. This gives the protein CASSATGGTTTNEKLFF.

In its sample, this clone was seen once. The chain recombines TRBV19 with TRBJ1-1; 7 bases agree with TRBD1. The germline CDR1 and CDR2 sequences are LNHDA and SQIVND (reference sequence). This CDR3 comprises 13 residues. V shed 6 bases and J 3 bases; nucleotides not matched to a gene: 4. In DNA, the CDR3 is TGTGCCAGTAGCACCGACAGGGACACTGAAGCTTTCTTT. It is translated as CASSTDRDTEAFF.

The chain employs TRBV7-8 and TRBJ2-1, with D perhaps TRBD2 (5 bases). The germline V and J ends were trimmed by 6 bases and 3 bases, with 9 bases remaining between them. The CDR3 is 13 amino acids. Germline CDR1 is SGHVS and CDR2 is FQNEAQ. CDR3 loop: CASSVGVYNEQFF. The CDR3 nucleotides are TGTGCCAGCAGTGTGGGAGTCTACAATGAGCAGTTCTTC.